This T cell receptor (beta chain) was captured by sequencing in a study of T cell repertoires in cytomegalovirus infection. Study as a whole: Public TCR beta signatures indicated both CMV infection and matching HLA type.

TCRdb re-derived calls from the reads in MiXCR, one entry per CDR3 protein. Of roughly 630,000 distinct CDR3 sequences listed, 20% to 30% are singletons. Study results and limitations: The study found HLA-C-restricted CMV-specific TCR beta clonotypes dominating the ex vivo response. CMV carriers with the relevant HLA were identified by cumulative public TCR beta family frequency.

This clonotype has a count of ten or more. Antigen: not known. CDR3 length: 15 amino acids. Trimming took 0 bases from V and 4 from J; bases not matched to a gene: 1. Per the germline V gene, CDR1 is ENHRY and CDR2 is SYGVKD. The clonotype originates from a human donor in good health (CMV status not recorded). Some clones in this sample may be carry-over from other donors' samples. V and J are TRBV10-3 and TRBJ2-2; 8 positions agree with TRBD2. Sequencing was carried out using CD8+ T cells from PBMCs. This CDR3 reads CAISESAGGTGELFF. The CDR3, as DNA: TGTGCCATCAGTGAGTCTGCGGGAGGCACCGGGGAGCTGTTTTTT.